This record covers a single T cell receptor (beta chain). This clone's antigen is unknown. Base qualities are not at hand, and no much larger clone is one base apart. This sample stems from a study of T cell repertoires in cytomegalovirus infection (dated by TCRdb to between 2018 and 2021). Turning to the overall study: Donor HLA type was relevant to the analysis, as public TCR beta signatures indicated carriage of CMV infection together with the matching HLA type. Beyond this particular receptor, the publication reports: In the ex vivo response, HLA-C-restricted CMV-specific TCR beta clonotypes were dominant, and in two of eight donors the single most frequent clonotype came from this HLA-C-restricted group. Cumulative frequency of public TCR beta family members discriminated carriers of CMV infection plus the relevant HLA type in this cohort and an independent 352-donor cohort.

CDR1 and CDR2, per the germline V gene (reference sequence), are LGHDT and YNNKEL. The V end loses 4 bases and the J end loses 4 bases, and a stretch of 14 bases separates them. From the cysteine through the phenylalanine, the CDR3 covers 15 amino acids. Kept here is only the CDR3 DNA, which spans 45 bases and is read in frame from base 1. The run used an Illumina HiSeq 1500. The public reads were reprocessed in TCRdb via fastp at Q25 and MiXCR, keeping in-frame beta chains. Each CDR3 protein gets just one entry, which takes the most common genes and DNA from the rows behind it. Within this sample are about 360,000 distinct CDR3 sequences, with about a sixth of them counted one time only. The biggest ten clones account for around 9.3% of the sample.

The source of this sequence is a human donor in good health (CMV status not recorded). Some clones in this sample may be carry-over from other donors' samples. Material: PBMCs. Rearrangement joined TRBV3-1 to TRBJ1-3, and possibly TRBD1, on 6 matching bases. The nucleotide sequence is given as TGTGCCAGCAGCCCGCCGAGGGGGGCAGGAAACACCATATATTTT. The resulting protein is CASSPPRGAGNTIYF.